One and the same sample provided the 31 T cell receptor beta chains below, sequenced in a study of blood T cell repertoires in COVID-19. Assay: immunoSEQ multiplex PCR; the TCRdb copy retains only in-frame clones and omits some. The data contain about 250,000 clones, nearly 90% of them singletons. The specimen sequenced was peripheral blood. These receptors were obtained from a woman under 40 with acute or convalescent COVID-19.

This clone was observed a single time. V is TRBV18 and J is TRBJ1-4, with D unresolved. The CDR3 is 14 residues long. The V gene's germline CDR1 is KGHSH and CDR2 LQKENI. V shed 3 bases and J shed 7 bases, with 12 bases lying between them. CDR3 loop: CASSPRRVGEKLFF. The CDR3 DNA is TGTGCCAGCTCACCCAGGAGGGTTGGTGAAAAACTGTTTTTT.

The chain has TRBV9 and TRBJ2-3; 7 nucleotides agree with TRBD2. Per germline, CDR1 SGDLS and CDR2 YYNGEE. The CDR3 is 17 amino acids. V lost 4 bases to trimming and J lost 2 bases; unmatched junction nucleotides: 13. The CDR3 loop reads CASSLIGGRVSTDTQYF. The CDR3 coding sequence is TGTGCCAGCAGCCTGATCGGCGGGAGAGTTTCCACAGATACGCAGTATTTT.

This chain links TRBV10-2 with TRBJ1-4; 7 bases match TRBD1. Germline trimming cut 6 bases from V and 5 bases from J; bases unmatched to any gene: 3. CDR3 length: 13 residues. Germline CDR1 WSHSY, CDR2 SAAADI. The CDR3 DNA reads TGCGCCAGCAGGGGACAGACCAATGAAAAACTGTTTTTT. The encoded protein is CASRGQTNEKLFF.

The CDR3 nucleotides read TGTGCCAGCAGCCCGACGGGACAGGGGCCGCATTCACCCCTCCACTTT. Protein sequence: CASSPTGQGPHSPLHF. This sequence joins TRBV5-6 and TRBJ1-6; 10 bases align to TRBD1. The CDR3 covers 16 residues. The germline gives CDR1 SGHDT, CDR2 YYEEEE. The V gene end was trimmed by 4 bases and the J gene end by 8 bases; junction bases not matched to a gene: 9. Based on the CDR3 plus reference TRBV5-6 and TRBJ1-6, the full variable domain is DAGVTQSPTHLIKTRGQQVTLRCSPKSGHDTVSWYQQALGQGPQFIFQYYEEEERQRGNFPDRFSGHQFPNYSSELNVNALLLGDSALYLCASSPTGQGPHSPLHFGNGTRLTVT.

The V and J genes are TRBV18 and TRBJ1-2; possibly TRBD1 for D (5 bases). V lost 1 base and J 2 bases, leaving 14 bases between the germline ends. The germline V gene encodes CDR1 KGHSH and CDR2 LQKENI. The CDR3 covers 16 residues. The DNA for the CDR3 is TGTGCCAGCTCACCACGGACAACGGTGGTAAACTATGGCTACACCTTC. Translated: CASSPRTTVVNYGYTF.

The J gene is TRBJ1-2, the V gene TRBV30, with D possibly matching TRBD1 (6 bases). From germline, CDR1 is GTSNPN and CDR2 SVGIG (reference sequence). CDR3 length equals 15 residues. The V gene lost 0 bases and the J gene lost 3 bases, with 14 bases spanning the gap. The CDR3 sequence: CAWSVGVGGHYGYTF. In nucleotides, the CDR3 is TGTGCCTGGAGTGTAGGGGTAGGGGGTCACTATGGCTACACCTTC.

The V call is TRBV19, the J call TRBJ2-5; the D gene is possibly TRBD1 (5 bases). The CDR3 extends over 13 amino acids. V lost 5 bases to trimming and J lost 5 bases, with 12 bases between them. The V gene's germline CDR1 is LNHDA and CDR2 SQIVND (reference sequence). CDR3 coding DNA: TGTGCCAGTAGTCGATCAGGGTTGGAGACCCAGTACTTC. It specifies CASSRSGLETQYF.

The chain is built from TRBV7-9 and TRBJ2-7, with D perhaps matching TRBD2 (5 bases). Germline V lookup: CDR1 SEHNR, CDR2 FQNEAQ (reference sequence). The V gene lost 1 base and the J gene lost 3 bases, with 7 bases spanning the gap. CDR3 size: 13 residues. Here the CDR3 DNA reads TGTGCCAGCAGCTTAGTACGGGGCTACGAGCAGTACTTC. Protein product: CASSLVRGYEQYF.

The chain is built from TRBV6-2 or TRBV6-3 and TRBJ2-1; 7 bases match TRBD1. V shed 2 bases and J 9 bases; nucleotides not matched to a gene: 13. The CDR3 extends over 16 amino acids. The germline CDR1 and CDR2 sequences are MNHEY and SVGEGT. The CDR3 region has the DNA TGTGCCAGCAGTTACGGTCTTGGCCAGGGGGTTGGTGAGCAGTTCTTC. This sequence encodes CASSYGLGQGVGEQFF.

This clone was counted between two and nine times. This chain joins TRBV5-1 and TRBJ1-2; the match to TRBD1 covers 7 bases. Germline CDR1 reads SGHRS; CDR2 reads YFSETQ. The CDR3 extends over 14 amino acids. V trimming: 5 bases; J trimming: 8 bases; junction bases outside the gene matches: 12. This CDR3 reads CASRRDAQGEGYTF. In DNA form, the CDR3 reads TGCGCCAGCAGGCGTGATGCTCAGGGGGAAGGCTACACCTTC.

V is TRBV18 and J is TRBJ2-3; 9 nucleotides agree with TRBD2. CDR3 length: 15 residues. Germline CDR1 KGHSH, CDR2 LQKENI. The trim removed 3 bases at V and 4 bases at J, leaving 5 bases unmatched. The CDR3 region is CASSPFRGRADTQYF. Written as DNA, the CDR3 is TGTGCCAGCTCACCCTTCCGCGGGAGGGCAGATACGCAGTATTTT.

J is TRBJ2-1 and V is TRBV5-1; 15 nucleotides match TRBD2. This CDR3 is built from 16 residues. The germline V gene encodes CDR1 SGHRS and CDR2 YFSETQ. Trimming took 4 bases from V and 10 from J; bases not matched to a gene: 9. Written as DNA, the CDR3 is TGCGCCAGCAGCCTCACTCGGACTAGCGGGAGGGCCGAGCAGTTCTTC. This sequence encodes CASSLTRTSGRAEQFF.

Worth noting for this clone: Germline and junction disagree at one end, which may indicate a read error. The genes are TRBV30 and TRBJ2-7; 15 bases are shared with TRBD2. This CDR3 comprises 13 residues. Looked up from germline, CDR1 is GTSNPN and CDR2 is SVGIG (reference sequence). This chain's CDR3 is CAWIPGLAGGASF. CDR3 in DNA: TGTGCCTGGATTCCGGGACTAGCGGGAGGTGCGTCCTTC.

This rearrangement joins TRBV6-2 or TRBV6-3 to TRBJ2-1; weak D call: TRBD2 (6 bases). V was clipped by 2 bases and J by 4 bases, with 18 bases between them. Germline V lookup: CDR1 MNHEY, CDR2 SVGEGT. The length of the CDR3 is 17 residues. The CDR3 spells CASSYRSTGTLYNEQFF. The CDR3 DNA sequence: TGTGCCAGCAGTTACCGATCCACCGGGACTTTATACAATGAGCAGTTCTTC.

The V and J genes are TRBV11-1 and TRBJ2-7; D unclear. Germline lookup yields CDR1 SGHAT and CDR2 FQDESV (reference sequence). The CDR3 has 13 residues. Trimming removed 5 bases from V and 3 bases from J, with 11 bases in between. CDR3 loop: CASSVDWIYEQYF. CDR3 DNA: TGTGCCAGCAGCGTCGACTGGATCTACGAGCAGTACTTC.

This rearrangement joins TRBV2 to TRBJ2-5, with TRBD1 matching over 7 bases. Germline assignment: CDR1 SNHLY and CDR2 FYNNEI. V lost 8 bases, J lost 2 bases, and 5 bases stayed unmatched. The CDR3 has 13 amino acids. In DNA, the CDR3 is TGTGCCAGCCCCGGGACAGCACAAGAGACCCAGTACTTC. It specifies CASPGTAQETQYF.

The CDR3 DNA is TGTGCCAGCAGTTTTGCATCCTGTCGGGACAGGAAAGGCACAGATACGCAGTATTTT. It yields the protein CASSFASCRDRKGTDTQYF. The chain links TRBV27 to TRBJ2-3; 8 bases are shared with TRBD1. The CDR3 sequence is 19 residues long. V lost 3 bases to trimming and J lost 1 base; unmatched junction nucleotides: 15. Germline V lookup: CDR1 MNHEY, CDR2 SMNVEV (reference sequence).

This chain links TRBV5-1 with TRBJ2-3; no firm D call. V gave up 5 bases and J gave up 2 bases, with 15 bases separating them. The CDR3 consists of 15 residues. Germline CDR1 SGHRS, CDR2 YFSETQ. CDR3 in DNA: TGCGCCAGCAGTAGTTTGTGGGCAGCCACAGATACGCAGTATTTT. Its translation: CASSSLWAATDTQYF.

This clone turned up a few times. The chain links TRBV10-1 to TRBJ1-4, with TRBD1 matching over 9 bases. The CDR3 spans 15 residues. The ends lost 3 bases at V and 8 bases at J; junction bases unmatched: 7. CDR1 and CDR2 (germline): WNHNN, SYGVQD (reference sequence). The CDR3 sequence: CASSEEGQGNEKLFF. In DNA, the CDR3 is TGCGCCAGCAGTGAAGAAGGACAGGGGAACGAAAAACTGTTTTTT.

This rearrangement joins TRBV6-5 to TRBJ2-7; a possible D gene is TRBD2 (5 bases). This CDR3 has 13 residues. The germline V and J ends were trimmed by 7 bases and 3 bases, with 13 bases remaining between them. Germline V gene lookup returns CDR1 MNHEY and CDR2 SVGAGI. In nucleotides, the CDR3 is TGTGCCAGCACATCACTAGTTCTCTACGAGCAGTACTTC. The encoded protein is CASTSLVLYEQYF.

This chain connects TRBV20-1 to TRBJ2-7, with 8 bases identical to TRBD2. The J segment lost 11 bases and the V segment lost 6 bases, leaving 9 bases of the junction unmatched. CDR3 length: 11 amino acids. Germline V gene sequence: CDR1 DFQATT, CDR2 SNEGSKA (reference sequence). The DNA of the CDR3 is TGCAGTGCCCGTAGCGGGGTCGGGGAGTACTTC. Residues: CSARSGVGEYF.

This clone appeared a few times. This chain connects TRBV12-3 or TRBV12-4 to TRBJ1-2; D is ambiguous. V shed 6 bases and J shed 2 bases, with 10 bases lying between them. The CDR3 is made up of 13 amino acids. The CDR3 DNA follows: TGTGCCAGCAGCCCGACTCTCAACTATGGCTACACCTTC. It specifies CASSPTLNYGYTF.

The rearrangement joins TRBV27 to TRBJ1-4; 7 positions agree with TRBD1. The germline CDR1 and CDR2 sequences are MNHEY and SMNVEV (reference sequence). V was clipped by 3 bases and J by 4 bases; unmatched bases: 5. There are 15 residues in the CDR3. The CDR3 coding sequence is TGTGCCAGCAGTTTGGGACAGAACCGTAATGAAAAACTGTTTTTT. Its translation: CASSLGQNRNEKLFF.

The chain couples TRBV5-1 to TRBJ2-2; 7 nucleotides line up with TRBD2. Trimming took 4 bases from V and 1 from J; bases not matched to a gene: 7. This CDR3 is built from 16 residues. Germline loops: CDR1 SGHRS, CDR2 YFSETQ. For the CDR3, the DNA is TGCGCCAGCAGCCCTGCTAGCGGAATGAACACCGGGGAGCTGTTTTTT. Its translation is CASSPASGMNTGELFF.

This sequence joins TRBV29-1 and TRBJ2-5; TRBD2 aligns across 14 bases. Trimming took 4 bases from V and 2 from J; bases not matched to a gene: 9. Looked up from germline, CDR1 is SQVTM and CDR2 is ANQGSEA. There are 17 residues in the CDR3. The DNA of the CDR3 is TGCAGCGTTGTGGCGGGACTAGCGGGAGTAAGGCAAGAGACCCAGTACTTC. Residues: CSVVAGLAGVRQETQYF. The whole variable domain, remainder taken from reference TRBV29-1 and TRBJ2-5, is SAVISQKPSRDICQRGTSLTIQCQVDSQVTMMFWYRQQPGQSLTLIATANQGSEATYESGFVIDKFPISRPNLTFSTLTVSNMSPEDSSIYLCSVVAGLAGVRQETQYFGPGTRLLVL.

The CDR3 protein is CASSPGEGDEQYF. The CDR3 DNA sequence: TGTGCCAGCAGCCCAGGGGAGGGCGACGAGCAGTACTTC. This chain joins TRBV21-1 and TRBJ2-7; the table's D call, TRBD2, was not checked against the DNA. TRBV21-1 is termed a pseudogene. The CDR3 consists of 13 residues.

This clone was seen only once. The chain carries TRBV6-1 and TRBJ1-1; 9 bases are shared with TRBD1. In germline, CDR1 is MNHNS, CDR2 SASEGT. CDR3 length: 17 residues. V gave up 3 bases and J gave up 0 bases; unmatched junction bases: 8. The CDR3 protein is CASSERTGAAMNTEAFF. The CDR3 nucleotides are TGTGCCAGCAGTGAGAGGACAGGGGCAGCGATGAACACTGAAGCTTTCTTT.

Notes on this clone: This sequence may be a read error, since a much larger clone differs from it by one base. The chain has TRBV19 and TRBJ1-2; possibly TRBD1 for D (5 bases). Germline values: CDR1 LNHDA, CDR2 SQIVND (reference sequence). The CDR3 covers 15 residues. V lost 5 bases and J 8 bases, leaving 21 bases between the germline ends. The CDR3 nucleotides are TGTGCCAGTAGTCCAACCAGGACACCGACTCGAGGCTACACCTTC. It translates to CASSPTRTPTRGYTF.

V and J are TRBV4-1 and TRBJ1-4, with D tentatively TRBD1 (5 bases). CDR3 length: 12 amino acids. Between the trimmed V and J ends, which lost 10 bases and 8 bases, there was a span of 14 bases. The germline CDR1 and CDR2 sequences are MGHRA and YSYEKL. The CDR3: CATGGIEEKLFF. The CDR3 DNA is TGCGCCACCGGGGGGATTGAGGAAAAACTGTTTTTT.

The CDR3 sequence: CASSLVASGITDTQYF. The CDR3 bases are TGTGCCAGCAGCTTAGTGGCTAGCGGGATTACAGATACGCAGTATTTT. The chain couples TRBV11-2 to TRBJ2-3; 9 positions match TRBD2. V shed 1 base, J shed 3 bases, and the junction held 5 bases outside the gene matches. The V gene's germline CDR1 is SGHAT and CDR2 FQNNGV. CDR3 length equals 16 residues.

V gene TRBV24-1 combines with J gene TRBJ1-1; tentative D call: TRBD1 (5 bases). Germline V gene data show CDR1 as KGHDR and CDR2 as SFDVKD. This CDR3 is 12 amino acids long. Trimming pared 10 bases from V and 2 bases from J, leaving 10 bases between. The CDR3: CATSQGNTEAFF. CDR3 bases: TGTGCCACGAGTCAGGGCAACACTGAAGCTTTCTTT.